This entry concerns a single T cell receptor (beta chain). The read falls 3 residues short of the CDR3 end, and the missing part is taken from the germline J gene. Clones were sequenced by immunoSEQ multiplex PCR, and TCRdb holds only the in-frame ones, with some missing. In all, the sample yields approximately 50,000 clones. The CDR3 runs 14 residues. CDR1 is DFQATT, CDR2 SNEGSKA, per germline (reference sequence). The V gene lost 3 bases and the J gene lost 1 base, with 7 bases spanning the gap. This sample stems from a study of Tregs in tolerant kidney transplant recipients. This TCR came from a human donor who received a combined kidney and bone marrow transplant. The sample consisted of CD4+ T cells from blood, taken before the transplant. The gene calls are TRBV20-1 and TRBJ2-6; TRBD1 is a possible D gene (5 bases). The sequenced CDR3 bases are TGCAGTGCTAGTGGGGCTTCTGGGGCCAACGTC. As protein: CSASGASGANV. In full, the CDR3 reads CSASGASGANVLTF.